The 30 T cell receptor beta chains given below trace back to one sample, sequenced in a study of beta chain features in type 1 diabetes. Reverse transcribing all isolated RNA meant expressed TCRB transcripts were sequenced. Assay: immunoSEQ multiplex PCR; the TCRdb copy retains only in-frame clones and omits some. The sample contains 810,000 or so clones, about a sixth of which appear only once. The sample was naive CD4+ T cells from blood. The receptors were gathered from a woman aged 18 to 35 in good health.

This chain uses TRBV9 with TRBJ1-5; D remains ambiguous. Germline V gene sequence: CDR1 SGDLS, CDR2 YYNGEE. V lost 2 bases and J 3 bases, leaving 6 bases between the germline ends. CDR3 size: 13 residues. CDR3 residues: CASSVDLNQPQHF. DNA of the CDR3: TGTGCCAGCAGCGTGGACCTCAATCAGCCCCAGCATTTT.

This clone turned up a few times. The chain recombines TRBV5-1 with TRBJ2-2, with D hard to call. The CDR3 sequence is 13 residues long. Germline assignment: CDR1 SGHRS and CDR2 YFSETQ. Trimming removed 1 base from V and 6 bases from J, with 7 bases in between. The CDR3 spells CASSLSFAGELFF. In DNA, the CDR3 is TGCGCCAGCAGCTTGTCGTTTGCCGGGGAGCTGTTTTTT.

This clone has just a few counts. The chain has TRBV7-2 and TRBJ2-1, with 10 bases that match TRBD2. V shed 0 bases, J shed 8 bases, and the junction held 7 bases outside the gene matches. Germline values: CDR1 SGHTA, CDR2 FQGNSA. CDR3 size: 16 residues. CDR3 in amino acids: CASSLAPTSGPYEQFF. Written as DNA, the CDR3 is TGTGCCAGCAGCTTAGCCCCGACTAGCGGGCCCTATGAGCAGTTCTTC.

This clone was seen more than once but under ten times. V and J are TRBV7-9 and TRBJ2-7; the D call may be TRBD1 or TRBD2 (6 bases each). In germline, CDR1 is SEHNR, CDR2 FQNEAQ (reference sequence). Trimming shortened V by 5 bases and J by 7 bases, and 21 bases separated the two germline ends. The CDR3 contains 15 residues. CDR3 sequence reads: CASSPRRVGGGEQYF. The DNA for the CDR3 is TGTGCCAGCAGCCCCCGCCGCGTCGGGGGCGGGGAGCAGTACTTC.

The gene calls are TRBV10-2 and TRBJ2-7, with 13 bases lining up with TRBD2. The ends lost 8 bases at V and 6 bases at J; junction bases unmatched: 4. The CDR3 has 13 residues. Germline CDR1 reads WSHSY; CDR2 reads SAAADI. CDR3 amino acids: CASSRTSGGEQYF. In nucleotides, the CDR3 is TGCGCCAGCTCCCGGACTAGCGGGGGCGAGCAGTACTTC.

The J gene is TRBJ2-7, the V gene TRBV21-1; whether TRBD1, the table's D call, matches the DNA was not checked. TRBV21-1 is recorded as a pseudogene. The CDR3 spans 13 residues. DNA for the CDR3: TGTGCCAGCAGGGAACAGGGGGATTACGAGCAGTACTTC. It is translated as CASREQGDYEQYF.

This clone was seen only a few times. The rearrangement links TRBV7-9 to TRBJ1-2, with 8 bases that match TRBD1. V lost 1 base, J lost 5 bases, and 18 bases stayed unmatched. The CDR3 totals 19 residues. CDR1 and CDR2 (germline): SEHNR, FQNEAQ (reference sequence). The CDR3 DNA is TGTGCCAGCAGCTTAGTGGCGGCAGGGGGCAGGTACTCTTCGTATGGCTACACCTTC. It is translated as CASSLVAAGGRYSSYGYTF.

This clone was observed a few times. V is TRBV7-3 and J is TRBJ2-2; 12 bases line up with TRBD2. Germline CDR1 and CDR2: SGHTA and FQGTGA. With V trimmed by 3 bases and J by 4 bases, 0 bases remained unmatched. There are 15 residues in the CDR3. The CDR3 protein is CASSLTSGGTGELFF. CDR3 sequence (DNA): TGTGCCAGCAGCTTGACTAGCGGGGGCACCGGGGAGCTGTTTTTT.

The chain carries TRBV2 and TRBJ2-5; no definite D call. Germline CDR1 is SNHLY and CDR2 is FYNNEI. The V and J ends lost 0 bases and 4 bases respectively, with 9 bases between them. The CDR3 spans 14 residues. CDR3 region: CASSEAPLLETQYF. CDR3 bases: TGTGCCAGCAGTGAAGCGCCATTGTTAGAGACCCAGTACTTC. The full variable domain, in which reference TRBV2 and TRBJ2-5 provide the parts outside the CDR3, is EPEVTQTPSHQVTQMGQEVILRCVPISNHLYFYWYRQILGQKVEFLVSFYNNEISEKSEIFDDQFSVERPDGSNFTLKIRSTKLEDSAMYFCASSEAPLLETQYFGPGTRLLVL.

The V call is TRBV5-1, the J call TRBJ2-1, with 8 positions matching TRBD2. J lost 9 bases, V lost 0 bases, and 11 bases had no gene match. CDR1 SGHRS and CDR2 YFSETQ come from the germline V gene. CDR3 length equals 16 residues. This CDR3 is CASSLATSANGGEQFF. In DNA form, the CDR3 reads TGCGCCAGCAGCTTGGCGACTAGCGCAAACGGGGGTGAGCAGTTCTTC.

V is TRBV4-2 and J is TRBJ2-7; D may be TRBD1 (6 bases). The germline CDR1 and CDR2 sequences are LGHNA and YNFKEQ. The CDR3 extends over 15 amino acids. The ends were cut back, 4 bases at V and 2 bases at J, with 15 bases in the middle. DNA of the CDR3: TGTGCCAGCAGCCCCTCCCGGGACAACACCTACGAGCAGTACTTC. Translated: CASSPSRDNTYEQYF.

This clone has a handful of counts. The CDR3 DNA reads as TGTGCCAGCTCACTACAGGAAAATGAGCAGTTCTTC. Residues: CASSLQENEQFF. V and J are TRBV18 and TRBJ2-1, with a possible D match to TRBD1 (5 bases). The CDR3 has 12 amino acids. The V and J ends lost 4 bases and 7 bases respectively, with 8 bases between them. Germline CDR1 KGHSH, CDR2 LQKENI.

This clone was seen more than once but under ten times. The chain recombines TRBV6-5 with TRBJ2-5, with D possibly called TRBD1 or TRBD2 (5 bases each). There are 16 residues in the CDR3. CDR1 is MNHEY, CDR2 SVGAGI, per germline. With 4 bases removed from V and 5 bases from J, the gap between germline ends came to 20 bases. CDR3 DNA: TGTGCCAGCAGTTCCCGAGGGTGGGGCTTCAGGGAGACCCAGTACTTC. It codes for CASSSRGWGFRETQYF.

In nucleotides, the CDR3 is TGTGCCAGCAGTTACCAAGGGACAGGGGGGTACGAGCAGTACTTC. Translated, it gives CASSYQGTGGYEQYF. This sequence joins TRBV6-5 and TRBJ2-7, with 11 bases that match TRBD1. This CDR3 has 15 residues. J was trimmed by 4 bases and V by 2 bases; bases with no gene match: 4. From germline, CDR1 is MNHEY and CDR2 SVGAGI.

This clone was detected only a few times. The gene calls are TRBV10-3 and TRBJ2-7; 8 bases map to TRBD1. The CDR3 consists of 15 residues. Germline V gene sequence: CDR1 ENHRY, CDR2 SYGVKD. Germline trimming cut 5 bases from V and 2 bases from J; bases unmatched to any gene: 8. The CDR3 sequence is CAISRTGPLPYEQYF. Written as DNA, the CDR3 is TGTGCCATCAGTAGGACAGGGCCTCTTCCCTACGAGCAGTACTTC.

DNA of the CDR3: TGCGCCAGCAGCCAACGCACAGGGGCGAACACCGGGGAGCTGTTTTTT. It yields the protein CASSQRTGANTGELFF. The chain recombines TRBV4-3 with TRBJ2-2, with TRBD1 matching 7 bases. The CDR3 is made up of 16 amino acids. V shed 2 bases and J 0 bases; nucleotides not matched to a gene: 3. CDR1 is LGHNA and CDR2 is YSLEER in the germline V gene.

The chain employs TRBV7-2 and TRBJ1-2; TRBD1 might be the D (5 bases). The CDR3 runs 15 residues. Deletions cut 2 bases from V and 4 bases from J, with 14 bases between. CDR1 and CDR2 from the germline V gene are SGHTA and FQGNSA. Here the CDR3 DNA reads TGTGCCAGCAGCTTAAGCGGGGGTAGGGGCTATGGCTACACCTTC. Translated, it gives CASSLSGGRGYGYTF.

A few counts support this clone. Other DNA sequences in the same sample also yield this CDR3. V usage is TRBV10-3 and J usage is TRBJ1-1, with D unresolved. CDR1 is ENHRY, CDR2 SYGVKD, per germline. The CDR3 has 13 amino acids. Trimming took 4 bases from V and 0 from J, leaving 6 bases between them. CDR3 nucleotide sequence: TGTGCCATCAGTGGCCAGATGAACACTGAAGCTTTCTTT. This encodes CAISGQMNTEAFF.

This rearrangement joins TRBV4-2 to TRBJ2-5, with D maybe TRBD2 (6 bases). CDR3 length: 16 amino acids. The germline V gene encodes CDR1 LGHNA and CDR2 YNFKEQ. V lost 5 bases and J lost 3, with 19 bases in between. The CDR3 DNA is TGTGCCAGCAGCTCCCTCGGACGGGAGACGAAAGAGACCCAGTACTTC. Its protein is CASSSLGRETKETQYF.

The sample holds a few counts of this clone. The CDR3: CSARAGKAFF. Here the CDR3 DNA reads TGCAGTGCTAGAGCAGGGAAAGCTTTCTTT. The rearrangement links TRBV20-1 to TRBJ1-1; a possible D gene is TRBD1 (5 bases). CDR3 size: 10 residues. Trimming shortened V by 1 base and J by 9 bases, and 6 bases separated the two germline ends. Germline CDR1 is DFQATT and CDR2 is SNEGSKA (reference sequence).

V gene TRBV7-9 combines with J gene TRBJ2-7; D call uncertain. The J call may be wrong; the DNA end is better matched by TRBJ2-1. Germline V gene data show CDR1 as SEHNR and CDR2 as FQNEAQ (reference sequence). This CDR3 spans 11 amino acids. The CDR3 DNA reads as TGTGCCAGCTCCCCATCCACTGAGCAGTTCTTC. It encodes CASSPSTEQFF.

The CDR3 bases are TGTGCCAGCATCCTCCGGGTGGTCGGTGAGACCCAGTACTTC. It translates to CASILRVVGETQYF. The chain combines TRBV2 with TRBJ2-5; D not resolved. The CDR3 consists of 14 residues. The V end was cut by 7 bases, the J end by 5 bases, with 17 bases between. CDR1 and CDR2 from the germline V gene are SNHLY and FYNNEI.

This clone has only a few counts. The chain carries TRBV19 and TRBJ2-5; no clear D. CDR1 LNHDA and CDR2 SQIVND come from the germline V gene (reference sequence). The V end lost 4 bases, the J end lost 5 bases, and 11 bases lay between the germline ends. CDR3 size: 13 residues. CDR3 nucleotides: TGTGCCAGTAGTAAGCGAAGAGTGGAGACCCAGTACTTC. As protein: CASSKRRVETQYF.

This clone has more than one count but fewer than ten. The chain uses TRBV6-6 and TRBJ2-3; D gene ambiguous. Germline V lookup: CDR1 MNHNY, CDR2 SVGAGI (reference sequence). The CDR3 consists of 13 residues. Deletions cut 5 bases from V and 2 bases from J, with 8 bases between. In nucleotides, the CDR3 is TGTGCCAGCAGTGGCCCGATCACAGATACGCAGTATTTT. It codes for CASSGPITDTQYF.

The rearrangement uses TRBV5-1 and TRBJ2-1, with TRBD1 matching 8 bases. The J segment lost 0 bases and the V segment lost 4 bases, leaving 9 bases of the junction unmatched. This CDR3 contains 17 residues. CDR1 is SGHRS and CDR2 is YFSETQ in the germline V gene. The CDR3 here is CASSPDHRGYSYNEQFF. The CDR3 nucleotides read TGCGCCAGCAGCCCGGACCACAGGGGGTACTCCTACAATGAGCAGTTCTTC.

This clone turned up a few times. This chain links TRBV5-1 with TRBJ2-1, with D perhaps matching TRBD2 (5 bases). V was cut by 2 bases and J by 0 bases, with 15 bases left in between. Germline V gene sequence: CDR1 SGHRS, CDR2 YFSETQ. The CDR3 covers 17 residues. The CDR3 DNA reads as TGCGCCAGCAGCTTAATGGTGGGAGCCGGCTCCTACAATGAGCAGTTCTTC. This codes for CASSLMVGAGSYNEQFF.

This clone was counted between two and nine times. CDR3 nucleotide sequence: TGTGCCAGCAGACCATGGGGCACCTCGGCCTACAATGAGCAGTTCTTC. This sequence encodes CASRPWGTSAYNEQFF. The rearrangement joins TRBV7-8 to TRBJ2-1; perhaps TRBD1 as D (5 bases). Between the trimmed V and J ends, which lost 6 bases and 2 bases, there was a span of 17 bases. Germline V gene sequence: CDR1 SGHVS, CDR2 FQNEAQ. The CDR3 has 16 amino acids.

This clone was picked up a small number of times. The rearrangement links TRBV9 to TRBJ2-3, with a weak D call TRBD1 (5 bases). Germline V CDR1 and CDR2: SGDLS, YYNGEE. The V end was cut by 2 bases, the J end by 0 bases, with 10 bases between. This CDR3 is built from 15 residues. CDR3 nucleotides: TGTGCCAGCAGCGTCCAGGGTGCTAGCACAGATACGCAGTATTTT. Residues: CASSVQGASTDTQYF. The full variable domain, completed using reference TRBV9 and TRBJ2-3, is DSGVTQTPKHLITATGQRVTLRCSPRSGDLSVYWYQQSLDQGLQFLIQYYNGEERAKGNILERFSAQQFPDLHSELNLSSLELGDSALYFCASSVQGASTDTQYFGPGTRLTVL.

Only a few counts were recorded for this clone. CDR3 sequence: CASSFGANQPQHF. The DNA of the CDR3 is TGTGCCAGCAGCTTTGGGGCCAATCAGCCCCAGCATTTT. The genes are TRBV7-9 and TRBJ1-5, with D tentatively TRBD1 (5 bases). V was clipped by 3 bases and J by 3 bases, with 6 bases between them. CDR1 is SEHNR, CDR2 FQNEAQ, per germline (reference sequence). This CDR3 region has 13 residues.

The sample holds a few counts of this clone. The chain employs TRBV19 and TRBJ1-5; TRBD1 aligns across 8 bases. Germline V CDR1 and CDR2: LNHDA, SQIVND (reference sequence). The V segment lost 5 bases and the J segment 1 base; nucleotides outside the gene matches: 13. This CDR3 spans 18 amino acids. In DNA form, the CDR3 reads TGTGCCAGTAGTGCAATTTCAGGGGGCGAGTGGAGCAATCAGCCCCAGCATTTT. It is translated as CASSAISGGEWSNQPQHF. The variable domain in full, with the rest retrieved from reference TRBV19 and TRBJ1-5, is DGGITQSPKYLFRKEGQNVTLSCEQNLNHDAMYWYRQDPGQGLRLIYYSQIVNDFQKGDIAEGYSVSREKKESFPLTVTSAQKNPTAFYLCASSAISGGEWSNQPQHFGDGTRLSIL.